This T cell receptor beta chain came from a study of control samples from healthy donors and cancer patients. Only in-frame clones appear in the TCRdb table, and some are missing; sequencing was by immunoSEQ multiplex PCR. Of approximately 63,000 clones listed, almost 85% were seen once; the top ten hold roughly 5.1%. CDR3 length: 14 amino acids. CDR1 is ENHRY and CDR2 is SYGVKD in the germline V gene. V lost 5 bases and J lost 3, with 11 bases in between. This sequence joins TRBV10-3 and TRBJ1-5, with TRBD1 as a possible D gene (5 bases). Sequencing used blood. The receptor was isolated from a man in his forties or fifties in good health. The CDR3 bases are TGTGCCATCAGTCCCGGCAGGGACAATCAGCCCCAGCATTTT. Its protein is CAISPGRDNQPQHF.